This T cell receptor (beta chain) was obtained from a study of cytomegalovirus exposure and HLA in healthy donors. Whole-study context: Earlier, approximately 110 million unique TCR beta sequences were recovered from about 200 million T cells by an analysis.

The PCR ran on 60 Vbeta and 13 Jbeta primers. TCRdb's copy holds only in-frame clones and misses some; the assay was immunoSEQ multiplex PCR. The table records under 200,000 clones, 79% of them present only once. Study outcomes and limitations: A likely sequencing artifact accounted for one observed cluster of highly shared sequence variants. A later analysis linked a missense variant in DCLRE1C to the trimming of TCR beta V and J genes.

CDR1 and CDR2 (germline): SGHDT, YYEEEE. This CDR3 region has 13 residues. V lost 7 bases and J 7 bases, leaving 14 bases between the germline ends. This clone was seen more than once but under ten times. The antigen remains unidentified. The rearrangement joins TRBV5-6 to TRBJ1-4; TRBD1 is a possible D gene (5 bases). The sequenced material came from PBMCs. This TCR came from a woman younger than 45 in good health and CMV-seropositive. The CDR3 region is CASGAQGAEKLFF. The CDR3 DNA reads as TGTGCCAGCGGGGCCCAAGGGGCTGAAAAACTGTTTTTT.